This is a list of T cell receptor beta chains from one sample in a study of T cell responses to AZD1222 COVID-19 vaccine. Profiled with immunoSEQ multiplex PCR; TCRdb holds only in-frame clones, not every one. The table lists about 180,000 clones, roughly 93% of them singletons. The starting material was peripheral blood, obtained 28 days after the second dose of the MenACWY control vaccine. These receptor sequences come from an adult who received the MenACWY meningococcal vaccine as a control. The CDR3 runs from the conserved cysteine through the conserved F or W. D genes are given only for firm matches. Clone size is shown for a subset of rows, as once, few, many or a class of expanded clone.

NA	TRBV18	NA	TRBJ2-5	TGTGCCAGCTCACGACCCCCCGGGACCACCCAAGAGACCCAGTACTTC	CASSRPPGTTQETQYF
NA	TRBV12-3/TRBV12-4	NA	TRBJ2-7	TGTGCCAGCAGTTTGGCCCGGCGGAACGAGCAGTACTTC	CASSLARRNEQYF
NA	TRBV19	NA	TRBJ1-5	TGTGCCAGTAGTATGGGCAGGGGAAGCAATCAGCCCCAGCATTTT	CASSMGRGSNQPQHF
NA	TRBV6-2/TRBV6-3	NA	TRBJ2-1	TGTGCCAGCAGTTATAGATTCAGGAATGAGCAGTTCTTC	CASSYRFRNEQFF
NA	TRBV7-3	once	TRBJ1-1	TGTGCCAGCAGCCGAATAAGGAACACTGAAGCTTTCTTT	CASSRIRNTEAFF
NA	TRBV28	NA	TRBJ1-2	TGTGCCAGCAGTTCCCTTGGCAGGGGAAGCGGTGGCTACACCTTC	CASSSLGRGSGGYTF
NA	TRBV4-2	NA	TRBJ1-5	TGTGCCAGCAGAGATACAGGGACTCCAAATCAGCCCCAGCATTTT	CASRDTGTPNQPQHF
NA	TRBV4-3	NA	TRBJ1-3	TGCGCCAGCAGCCAAGAAGGAAACACCATATATTTT	CASSQEGNTIYF
NA	TRBV11-2	once	TRBJ1-1	TGTGCCAGCAGCTTTCCCCCCGGCTACACTGAAGCTTTCTTT	CASSFPPGYTEAFF
NA	TRBV9	NA	TRBJ2-3	TGTGCCAGCAGCGTAGGCCTAGTTGGCACAGATACGCAGTATTTT	CASSVGLVGTDTQYF
TRBD1	TRBV19	NA	TRBJ1-5	TGTGCCAGTAGGCGACAGGGGGCGAGGAGCAATCAGCCCCAGCATTTT	CASRRQGARSNQPQHF
NA	TRBV5-1	once	TRBJ1-1	TGCGCCAGCAGCTTATTGGAGTTCGGCACTGAAGCTTTCTTT	CASSLLEFGTEAFF
NA	TRBV3-1/TRBV3-2	NA	TRBJ1-2	TGTGCCAGCAGCCAAGAAAGTCAGGGAAGCAGTGGCTACACCTTC	CASSQESQGSSGYTF
TRBD1	TRBV6-2/TRBV6-3	NA	TRBJ2-3	TGTGCCAGCCGCCGGACAGGGGGCACAGATACGCAGTATTTT	CASRRTGGTDTQYF
NA	TRBV9	NA	TRBJ1-4	TGTGCCAGCAGCGTAGGGCTAACAGGGAATGAAAAACTGTTTTTT	CASSVGLTGNEKLFF
NA	TRBV7-8	NA	TRBJ1-1	TGCGCCAGCAGCTTAGGGGTTGGGACCGGGGGTGAAGCTTTCTTT	CASSLGVGTGGEAFF
NA	TRBV5-4	NA	TRBJ2-1	TGTGCCAGCAGCTCACCGGATGTGGAGCAGTTCTTC	CASSSPDVEQFF
NA	TRBV5-1	NA	TRBJ1-1	TGCGCCAGCAGCACGACTGGGAACACTGAAGCTTTCTTT	CASSTTGNTEAFF
NA	TRBV4-2	once	TRBJ1-4	TGTGCCAGCAGCCAAGATTTAACGGTCGGGAAACTGTTTTTT	CASSQDLTVGKLFF
TRBD1	TRBV7-2	NA	TRBJ2-3	TGTGCCAGCAGCCTTGACAGGGTGGATACGCAGTATTTT	CASSLDRVDTQYF
TRBD2	TRBV7-9	NA	TRBJ2-1	TGTGCCAGCAGCCGCTATAGCGGGGCCTCCTACAATGAGCAGTTCTTC	CASSRYSGASYNEQFF
NA	TRBV3-1/TRBV3-2	NA	TRBJ1-1	TGTGCCAGCAGCCAAGGGCAGGGCATCACTGAAGCTTTCTTT	CASSQGQGITEAFF
NA	TRBV4-2	NA	TRBJ1-1	TGTGCCAGCAGCCAAGATCTTGCGCGTCAATTTGCCCCTTTCTTT	CASSQDLARQFAPFF
TRBD2	TRBV4-1	NA	TRBJ2-5	TGCGCCAGCAGCCTACTAGCGGGGATTGCTCAAGAGACCCAGTACTTC	CASSLLAGIAQETQYF
NA	TRBV6-2/TRBV6-3	NA	TRBJ1-3	TGTGCCAGCAGCACCCCTGGAAACACCATATATTTT	CASSTPGNTIYF
NA	TRBV3-1/TRBV3-2	NA	TRBJ2-2	TGTGCCAGCAGCCACCGCGGCAGGAAGGGGTCCGGGGAGCTGTTTTTT	CASSHRGRKGSGELFF
NA	TRBV5-1	once	TRBJ1-3	TGCGCCAGCAGCGGCGGTACAGGGTACCCTGGAAACACCATATATTTT	CASSGGTGYPGNTIYF
TRBD2	TRBV7-2	NA	TRBJ2-5	TGTGCCAGCAGCTTAAGTGTGGCTAGCGGGGGGGAGACCCAGTACTTC	CASSLSVASGGETQYF
NA	TRBV20-1	NA	TRBJ2-1	TGCAGTGCTAGTTTAGGGGACCATTACAATGAGCAGTTCTTC	CSASLGDHYNEQFF
NA	TRBV28	NA	TRBJ2-4	TGTGCCAGCACCCAAACGGGAGGGGGCGGAGGCATTCAGTACTTC	CASTQTGGGGGIQYF
NA	TRBV10-3	once	TRBJ1-2	TGTGCCGTCACGGACAGAAGTAACTATGGCTACACCTTC	CAVTDRSNYGYTF